Each of the 10 T cell receptor beta chains below was sequenced from the same sample in a study of shared clonotypes between healthy human individuals. Terminally differentiated effector memory CD45RA+ cells were excluded by CCR7 positive selection of CD45RO-negative cells. Assay: immunoSEQ multiplex PCR; the TCRdb copy retains only in-frame clones and omits some. The table shows about 700,000 clones, with about 92% occurring only once. The sample comprised naive CD8+ T cells sorted from blood. Every receptor here comes from a man aged 30-40 years in good health.

This clone has just one count. The chain combines TRBV11-2 with TRBJ2-1; D call uncertain. This CDR3 region has 14 residues. Germline-derived CDR1 and CDR2 are SGHAT and FQNNGV. V was cut by 0 bases and J by 3 bases, with 6 bases left in between. The CDR3 region is CASSLEGSYNEQFF. The CDR3 DNA is TGTGCCAGCAGCTTAGAAGGCAGCTACAATGAGCAGTTCTTC. Using reference TRBV11-2 and TRBJ2-1 for the parts outside the CDR3, the full variable domain is EAGVAQSPRYKIIEKRQSVAFWCNPISGHATLYWYQQILGQGPKLLIQFQNNGVVDDSQLPKDRFSAERLKGVDSTLKIQPAKLEDSAVYLCASSLEGSYNEQFFGPGTRLTVL.

This rearrangement joins TRBV7-9 to TRBJ2-3; D is ambiguous. Germline V gene lookup returns CDR1 SEHNR and CDR2 FQNEAQ (reference sequence). CDR3 size: 14 residues. The germline V and J ends were trimmed by 4 bases and 2 bases, with 10 bases remaining between them. The CDR3, as DNA: TGTGCCAGCAGCTCGGACGGATCCACAGATACGCAGTATTTT. It translates to CASSSDGSTDTQYF.

The chain combines TRBV6-5 with TRBJ2-7, with D tentatively TRBD2 (5 bases). The length of the CDR3 is 13 residues. From germline, CDR1 is MNHEY and CDR2 SVGAGI. V dropped 8 bases and J dropped 2 bases, with 13 bases sitting between them. CDR3 loop: CASSLRGTYEQYF. CDR3 sequence (DNA): TGTGCCAGCTCACTCCGGGGTACCTACGAGCAGTACTTC.

The J gene is TRBJ2-7, the V gene TRBV28, with 12 bases lining up with TRBD2. The CDR3 length is 15 residues. Germline CDR1 reads MDHEN; CDR2 reads SYDVKM. With 5 bases clipped from V and 2 bases from J, the junction kept 4 bases outside the gene matches. This chain's CDR3 is CASSTLAGGAYEQYF. The CDR3, as DNA: TGTGCCAGCAGTACACTAGCGGGAGGTGCCTACGAGCAGTACTTC. Based on the CDR3 plus reference TRBV28 and TRBJ2-7, the full variable domain is DVKVTQSSRYLVKRTGEKVFLECVQDMDHENMFWYRQDPGLGLRLIYFSYDVKMKEKGDIPEGYSVSREKKERFSLILESASTNQTSMYLCASSTLAGGAYEQYFGPGTRLTVT.

The chain has TRBV29-1 and TRBJ2-1; D may match TRBD1 or TRBD2 (5 bases each). Germline values: CDR1 SQVTM, CDR2 ANQGSEA. This CDR3 is 14 amino acids long. V was pared by 6 bases and J by 4 bases, with 16 bases between. DNA of the CDR3: TGCAGCGTCACCGGGACCGGGCTATACAATGAGCAGTTCTTC. This translates into CSVTGTGLYNEQFF.

V gene TRBV7-9 combines with J gene TRBJ1-5; D ambiguous. Trimming took off 5 bases at V and 1 base at J, with 9 bases between the two ends. CDR3 length: 14 amino acids. Germline-derived CDR1 and CDR2 are SEHNR and FQNEAQ (reference sequence). CDR3 nucleotide sequence: TGTGCCAGCAGCGGTTTAGACAGCAATCAGCCCCAGCATTTT. This sequence encodes CASSGLDSNQPQHF.

The V gene is TRBV21-1, the J gene TRBJ2-7; the table's D call, TRBD2, was not checked against the DNA. TRBV21-1 is reported as a pseudogene. The CDR3 consists of 15 residues. The CDR3 sequence is CASSNERTGVLEQYF. In DNA, the CDR3 is TGTGCCAGCAGCAACGAAAGGACGGGAGTTTTGGAGCAGTACTTC.

The chain combines TRBV4-1 with TRBJ2-2; D is unresolved. V lost 3 bases, J lost 5 bases, and 13 bases lay in between. The CDR3 runs to 15 residues. Germline assignment: CDR1 MGHRA and CDR2 YSYEKL. Here the CDR3 reads CASSHGGGSTGELFF. As DNA, the CDR3 is TGCGCCAGCAGCCATGGCGGTGGGTCTACCGGGGAGCTGTTTTTT.

The chain combines TRBV5-6 with TRBJ2-7, with a possible D match to TRBD1 (6 bases). The CDR3 covers 14 residues. Germline CDR1 reads SGHDT; CDR2 reads YYEEEE. The V and J ends lost 3 bases and 2 bases respectively, with 12 bases between them. The CDR3 loop reads CASSWDISTYEQYF. CDR3 in DNA: TGTGCCAGCAGCTGGGACATATCAACCTACGAGCAGTACTTC.

The J gene is TRBJ2-7, the V gene TRBV19; the D is unclear. The CDR3 is 13 residues long. The V end was cut by 1 base, the J end by 5 bases, with 9 bases between. The germline CDR1 and CDR2 sequences are LNHDA and SQIVND (reference sequence). The CDR3 is CASSIGTVHEQYF. CDR3 DNA sequence: TGTGCCAGTAGTATAGGAACCGTCCACGAGCAGTACTTC.